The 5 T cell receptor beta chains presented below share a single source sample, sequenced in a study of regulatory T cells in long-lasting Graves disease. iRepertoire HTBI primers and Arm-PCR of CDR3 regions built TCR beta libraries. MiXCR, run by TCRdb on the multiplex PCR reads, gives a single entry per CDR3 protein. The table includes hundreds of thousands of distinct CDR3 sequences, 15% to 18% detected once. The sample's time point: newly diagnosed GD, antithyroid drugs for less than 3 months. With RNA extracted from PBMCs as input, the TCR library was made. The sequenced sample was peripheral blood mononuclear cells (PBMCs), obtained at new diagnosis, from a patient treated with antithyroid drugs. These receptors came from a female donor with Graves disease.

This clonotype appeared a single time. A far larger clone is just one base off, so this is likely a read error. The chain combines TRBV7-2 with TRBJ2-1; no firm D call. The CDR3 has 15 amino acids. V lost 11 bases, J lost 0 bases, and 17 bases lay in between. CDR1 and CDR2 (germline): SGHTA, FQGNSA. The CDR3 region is CACTPRARSYNEQFF. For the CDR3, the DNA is TGTGCCTGCACCCCGCGCGCCCGCTCCTACAATGAGCAGTTCTTC.

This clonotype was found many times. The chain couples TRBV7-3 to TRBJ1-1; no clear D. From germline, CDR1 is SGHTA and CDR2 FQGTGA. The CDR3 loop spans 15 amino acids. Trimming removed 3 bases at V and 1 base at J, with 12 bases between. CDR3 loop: CASSLGIGQNTEAFF. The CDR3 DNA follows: TGTGCCAGCAGCTTGGGGATAGGGCAGAACACTGAAGCTTTCTTT.

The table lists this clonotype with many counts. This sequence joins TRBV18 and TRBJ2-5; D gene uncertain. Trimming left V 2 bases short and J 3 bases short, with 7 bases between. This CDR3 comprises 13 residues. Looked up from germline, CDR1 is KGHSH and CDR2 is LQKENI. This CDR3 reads CASSPTAEETQYF. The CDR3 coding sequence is TGTGCCAGCTCACCAACGGCCGAAGAGACCCAGTACTTC. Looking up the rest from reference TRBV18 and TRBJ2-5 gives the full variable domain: NAGVMQNPRHLVRRRGQEARLRCSPMKGHSHVYWYRQLPEEGLKFMVYLQKENIIDESGMPKERFSAEFPKEGPSILRIQQVVRGDSAAYFCASSPTAEETQYFGPGTRLLVL.

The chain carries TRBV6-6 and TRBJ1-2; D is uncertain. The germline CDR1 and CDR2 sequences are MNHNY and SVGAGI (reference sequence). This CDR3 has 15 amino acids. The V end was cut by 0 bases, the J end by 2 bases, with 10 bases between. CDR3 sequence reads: CASSYSSPRNYGYTF. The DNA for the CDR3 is TGTGCCAGCAGTTACTCGAGCCCGAGGAACTATGGCTACACCTTC.

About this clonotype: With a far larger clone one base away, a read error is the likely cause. Written as DNA, the CDR3 is TGTGCCAGCAGCTCCTGGGGGAGCACAGATACGCAGTATTTT. It translates to CASSSWGSTDTQYF. The chain employs TRBV7-9 and TRBJ2-3; either TRBD1 or TRBD2 may fit D (5 bases each). V was pared by 4 bases and J by 0 bases, with 8 bases between. The CDR3 loop spans 14 amino acids. Per the germline V gene, CDR1 is SEHNR and CDR2 is FQNEAQ (reference sequence).